This T cell receptor (beta chain) emerged from a study of blood T cell repertoires in COVID-19. Sequencing used immunoSEQ multiplex PCR; TCRdb keeps in-frame clones, though not all of them. The data show a few hundred thousand clones, approximately 90% seen once. The CDR3 has 13 amino acids. V was trimmed by 0 bases and J by 2 bases, leaving 3 bases between them. The germline V gene encodes CDR1 MNHEY and CDR2 SVGAGI. This receptor was taken from a woman under 30 who had recovered from COVID-19. The chain couples TRBV6-5 to TRBJ2-3, with D uncertain. Sequenced material: peripheral blood. Written as DNA, the CDR3 is TGTGCCAGCAGTTACTCCTCCACAGATACGCAGTATTTT. Amino acids: CASSYSSTDTQYF.